These T cell receptor beta chains were read from a single sample in a study of tumor-infiltrating lymphocytes in primary liver carcinoma. TCRdb independently ran MiXCR on the multiplex PCR reads; one entry per CDR3 protein. The profile shows approximately 340,000 distinct CDR3 sequences, less than 65% of them singletons. Sequenced material: peripheral blood. These TCRs come from a man between 35 and 55 years old with primary liver carcinoma and hepatitis B virus infection. CDR3s leave out the opening cysteine and the closing phenylalanine or tryptophan. A D gene is named only where the DNA matches it firmly.

j_gene,d_gene,v_gene,CDR3aa
TRBJ2-3,NA,TRBV29-1,SVQIPSDTRH
TRBJ2-5,TRBD1,TRBV20-1,SARATGGYVQETQY
TRBJ1-1,NA,TRBV30,AWRRGAQNTEAF
TRBJ2-6,NA,TRBV5-1,ASSPAGANVLT
TRBJ2-1,TRBD2,TRBV11-2,AGSSVAGGYGNEQF
TRBJ2-4,NA,TRBV7-8,ASSLGRRGRENIQC
TRBJ1-1,NA,TRBV11-2,ASSLDMAFGGFTEDF
TRBJ2-6,NA,TRBV5-1,ASSLAFRAGANVLT
TRBJ2-7,NA,TRBV7-2,ASSSREFGLYEQY
TRBJ2-1,NA,TRBV4-1,ASSLQREEYNEPF
TRBJ1-1,NA,TRBV6-2/TRBV6-3,ASRTGTEAL
TRBJ2-7,NA,TRBV28,ASSLSGPRQGGEQY
TRBJ2-6,NA,TRBV12-3/TRBV12-4,ASNIDGSGANVLT
TRBJ2-7,NA,TRBV4-2,ASSQDPKGGVVYEQY
TRBJ2-1,TRBD2,TRBV10-3,AISETSGINEQF
TRBJ2-7,NA,TRBV2,ASNWRGVSYEQY
TRBJ2-1,NA,TRBV11-3,TSRPTGVNEQF
TRBJ2-5,TRBD2,TRBV6-5,ASRGLAGGETQY
TRBJ1-2,TRBD1,TRBV10-3,AISSDRGLYGYT
TRBJ2-5,TRBD2,TRBV5-4,ASSTKTSGQETQY
TRBJ2-1,TRBD2,TRBV5-1,ASNIAPGGVNEQF
TRBJ2-2,NA,TRBV6-5,VSSPGLVNGELF
TRBJ2-3,NA,TRBV4-1,ASSQDQRWADRQY
TRBJ2-1,NA,TRBV5-1,TSSSTGLTGAVNNEQF
TRBJ1-2,NA,TRBV12-3/TRBV12-4,ASSFGGRDYGYT
TRBJ2-1,NA,TRBV7-9,ASSLPSSYNEQF
TRBJ2-7,NA,TRBV11-2,ASSLGHSSYKKY
TRBJ2-5,NA,TRBV11-2,ASNSQRIVQETQY
TRBJ1-2,NA,TRBV29-1,SVVLPGLNCGYT
TRBJ2-3,NA,TRBV4-1,ASSQPAFPDTQY
TRBJ2-3,NA,TRBV5-1,ASSLSGVSTDTQY
TRBJ2-7,NA,TRBV10-3,AISESPYEQY
TRBJ2-3,TRBD2,TRBV28,ASTSLRALAGRDPSRDTQY
TRBJ2-2,NA,TRBV5-8,ASSWGINTRELF
TRBJ2-1,TRBD2,TRBV6-1,ASSKEGLARDNEQF
TRBJ2-1,TRBD2,TRBV6-2/TRBV6-3,ASHRLADSYNEQF
TRBJ1-3,NA,TRBV28,ASTLVTLSGNTIY
TRBJ2-3,NA,TRBV11-2,ASSLGRGSRGTDTQY
TRBJ2-1,NA,TRBV11-3,ASSHRNRNNEQF
TRBJ2-7,TRBD2,TRBV6-2/TRBV6-3,ASRGGGRAGDQY
TRBJ2-1,TRBD2,TRBV12-5,ASGLRLAGGRDEQF
TRBJ1-1,NA,TRBV11-2,ASSIGASNEAF
TRBJ2-6,NA,TRBV6-5,ASSRGGGANVLT
TRBJ1-1,TRBD1,TRBV30,AWNLQGADTEAF
TRBJ2-1,NA,TRBV28,ARSDYNEQF
TRBJ1-5,TRBD1,TRBV30,AWSGGMTGGISNQPQH
TRBJ2-7,NA,TRBV11-2,DSSLNRTVSYDQY
TRBJ1-1,NA,TRBV11-3,ARSASRSTEAF
TRBJ1-2,NA,TRBV11-1,ASSLESDSVNYAYI
TRBJ2-3,NA,TRBV11-1,AGSEGWGLTDTQN
TRBJ1-1,NA,TRBV11-2,VSSLVSQGWTEAF
TRBJ2-1,TRBD1,TRBV11-2,ASSLGTGDYNEQF
TRBJ2-7,TRBD1,TRBV6-5,ASSPDRVSSYEQY
TRBJ2-1,NA,TRBV10-1,ASSESAPYNEQF
TRBJ2-7,NA,TRBV11-2,ASSFSYDEQY
TRBJ1-1,NA,TRBV11-2,ASSLGSANTEAF
TRBJ2-1,TRBD2,TRBV5-5,ASSSSTSGFENEQF
TRBJ2-2,NA,TRBV5-1,VSSYPSRGSGELF
TRBJ2-7,TRBD2,TRBV28,ASSTSSGRASYEQY
TRBJ2-1,NA,TRBV11-2,ASSLADSSSYSEQF